This T cell receptor beta chain was profiled in a study of blood T cell repertoires in COVID-19 (dated by TCRdb to 2018 to 2021). The study in broad terms: Samples from collaborators originated in the United States, Italy and Spain and spanned both the acute and convalescent phases of COVID-19. The dataset comprised deeply sampled blood TCRbeta repertoires from subjects exposed to, actively infected with, or recovered from COVID-19. The repertoires were made available in a free public database intended to serve as a resource for research on the immune response to SARS-CoV-2. HLA class I and class II types, where available, came from metadata supplied by the sample provider rather than from assay-based typing. Nearly every sample came with metadata listing a de-identified subject ID, COVID-19 status, age in years and sex. The samples were drawn from two sources: the first 160 participants of the ongoing ImmuneRACE study, and approximately 1,300 subjects contributed by 6 global collaborators. The material from the prospective study consisted of cDNA or gDNA derived from T cells, B-cell-depleted T cells, or PBMCs. The investigation overall reported the following: How much clinical and demographic metadata was included differed by source and by participant, and the metadata was provided uncurated.

As for this clone: This receptor's antigen is unknown. The input lacks base qualities; no much larger clone sits a single base away.

The immunoSEQ Assay, a bias-controlled multiplex PCR, was used to amplify TCRbeta CDR3 regions from genomic DNA. As for how the authors treated the data: The number of nucleated cells in each sample was estimated from the amplification of reference gene primers within the assay. To quantify the absolute abundance of each unique TCRbeta CDR3 rearrangement, sequence reads were collapsed and filtered. For each sample, productive Simpson clonality was calculated as the square root of Simpson's diversity index over productive rearrangements. TCRdb carries this immuneACCESS record with in-frame sequences only. Its versions omit some clonotypes, under half of them owing to an unresolved V gene in the studies checked, with the rest unexplained. Clonal size and the V and J genes are those of that table, whereas D and trimming came from the DNA. For this sample the table gives some 56,000 clones, of which approximately 80% were detected only once. The top ten constitute over 25% of the sample.

Collaborating institutions collected whole blood in K2EDTA tubes following their own protocols. For TCRbeta analysis, collaborators shipped samples as frozen whole blood, isolated PBMCs, or DNA extracted from either of those sample types. Sample: peripheral blood. The source is a woman over 75 with active or convalescent COVID-19.

The CDR3 loop reads CASSRTGRYGYTF. DNA sequence: TGTGCCAGCAGCCGGACAGGGAGGTATGGCTACACCTTC. Recombination connected TRBV6-5 to TRBJ1-2; 8 central nucleotides agree with TRBD1. The CDR3, from cysteine to phenylalanine, totals 13 residues. Only the CDR3 part of the read is kept: 39 bases, read in frame from the first base. From V the trimming removes 6 bases and from J it removes 5 bases, while the gene matches leave 5 bases of the junction unaccounted for. Via the germline V gene, CDR1 is MNHEY and CDR2 SVGAGI.